The 24 T cell receptor beta chains below come from one sample, sequenced in a study of cytomegalovirus exposure and HLA in healthy donors. Amplification used 60 Vbeta primers and 13 Jbeta primers. Only in-frame clones appear in the TCRdb table, and some are missing; sequencing was by immunoSEQ multiplex PCR. Among under 130,000 clones listed, roughly three fifths were seen once. What was sequenced was PBMCs. The receptors derive from a man younger than 45 in good health and CMV-seropositive.

The V gene is TRBV7-9, the J gene TRBJ2-3; no definite D call. This CDR3 has 12 amino acids. V shed 5 bases and J shed 9 bases, with 12 bases lying between them. Germline V gives CDR1 SEHNR, CDR2 FQNEAQ (reference sequence). CDR3 coding DNA: TGTGCCAGCAGCCTCGACATGTCGACGCAGTATTTT. It is translated as CASSLDMSTQYF.

This chain joins TRBV18 and TRBJ1-5, with 8 nucleotides matching TRBD1. The length of the CDR3 is 14 residues. CDR1 and CDR2 (germline): KGHSH, LQKENI. Germline trimming cut 3 bases from V and 5 bases from J; bases unmatched to any gene: 3. CDR3 amino acids: CASSPSTGDQPQHF. The CDR3, as DNA: TGTGCCAGCTCACCGTCGACAGGGGATCAGCCCCAGCATTTT.

The chain joins TRBV5-1 to TRBJ2-7; 8 bases map to TRBD2. The length of the CDR3 is 16 residues. Looked up from germline, CDR1 is SGHRS and CDR2 is YFSETQ. V lost 4 bases, J lost 5 bases, and 14 bases stayed unmatched. CDR3 region: CASSPARGGGEDEQYF. Written as DNA, the CDR3 is TGCGCCAGCAGCCCTGCCCGGGGGGGTGGGGAAGACGAGCAGTACTTC.

The chain uses TRBV30 and TRBJ1-1; TRBD1 is a possible D gene (5 bases). The CDR3 is made up of 13 amino acids. Trimming left V 2 bases short and J 6 bases short, with 13 bases between. Germline assignment: CDR1 GTSNPN and CDR2 SVGIG (reference sequence). This CDR3 is CAWSRQPGSEAFF. The CDR3, as DNA: TGTGCCTGGAGTAGACAGCCCGGGTCTGAAGCTTTCTTT.

The gene calls are TRBV18 and TRBJ1-6; TRBD1 is a possible D gene (5 bases). V was shortened by 3 bases and J by 6 bases, with 12 bases between the two germline ends. Germline CDR1 is KGHSH and CDR2 is LQKENI. CDR3 size: 15 residues. The CDR3: CASSPQGNGNSPLHF. The CDR3 DNA reads TGTGCCAGCTCACCCCAGGGTAATGGTAATTCACCCCTCCACTTT.

The V call is TRBV5-4, the J call TRBJ1-1, with TRBD1 matching over 12 bases. V lost 3 bases and J lost 5; bases outside the gene matches: 8. This CDR3 is built from 16 residues. Germline V gene sequence: CDR1 SGHNT, CDR2 YYREEE (reference sequence). In nucleotides, the CDR3 is TGTGCCAGCAGCTCGGGGACAGGGGGCACCGAGACTGAAGCTTTCTTT. It yields the protein CASSSGTGGTETEAFF.

J is TRBJ2-5 and V is TRBV5-6; possible D gene TRBD1, 5 bases. The germline V and J ends were trimmed by 4 bases and 0 bases, with 7 bases remaining between them. CDR3 length: 13 amino acids. In germline, CDR1 is SGHDT, CDR2 YYEEEE. In DNA form, the CDR3 reads TGTGCCAGCAGCGCAGGGAACCAAGAGACCCAGTACTTC. Its protein product is CASSAGNQETQYF.

The rearrangement links TRBV6-5 to TRBJ2-7; 12 positions match TRBD2. Germline V gene sequence: CDR1 MNHEY, CDR2 SVGAGI. Germline trimming cut 5 bases from V and 2 bases from J; bases unmatched to any gene: 1. The length of the CDR3 is 14 residues. CDR3 region: CASSLAGGPYEQYF. CDR3 nucleotides: TGTGCCAGCAGTCTAGCGGGGGGGCCCTACGAGCAGTACTTC.

The J gene is TRBJ2-7, the V gene TRBV7-9, with a tentative D call TRBD2 (6 bases). Germline assignment: CDR1 SEHNR and CDR2 FQNEAQ (reference sequence). The V and J ends lost 6 bases and 3 bases respectively, with 12 bases between them. The CDR3 is 13 amino acids. In nucleotides, the CDR3 is TGTGCCAGCAGTCGTAGACTAGACTACGAGCAGTACTTC. Translated, it gives CASSRRLDYEQYF.

The chain recombines TRBV10-3 with TRBJ1-2; 12 bases align to TRBD1. The CDR3 is 15 residues long. V was clipped by 2 bases and J by 6 bases; unmatched bases: 4. Germline V gene data show CDR1 as ENHRY and CDR2 as SYGVKD. The chain's CDR3 is CAISEPGQGADGYTF. Here the CDR3 DNA reads TGTGCCATCAGTGAGCCGGGACAGGGGGCTGATGGCTACACCTTC.

This rearrangement joins TRBV21-1 to TRBJ2-4; the table calls TRBD2, which could not be checked here. TRBV21-1 is deemed a pseudogene. This CDR3 region has 13 residues. The CDR3 DNA reads as TGTGCCAGCAGCAAGAGAAAAAGTGACATTCAGTACTTC. Translation: CASSKRKSDIQYF.

The chain links TRBV7-9 to TRBJ1-1, with D maybe TRBD1 (5 bases). The V and J ends lost 2 bases and 5 bases respectively, with 24 bases between them. The germline gives CDR1 SEHNR, CDR2 FQNEAQ (reference sequence). This CDR3 comprises 18 residues. The CDR3 sequence is CASSLPPAGRGISTEAFF. The CDR3 DNA follows: TGTGCCAGCAGCTTACCCCCGGCGGGACGGGGTATCTCAACTGAAGCTTTCTTT.

The chain has TRBV5-1 and TRBJ2-3; the D is unclear. In germline, CDR1 is SGHRS, CDR2 YFSETQ. CDR3 length equals 14 residues. V was clipped by 3 bases and J by 2 bases, with 10 bases between them. As DNA, the CDR3 is TGCGCCAGCAGCTCCCAGGTGCTCACAGATACGCAGTATTTT. Translating gives CASSSQVLTDTQYF. Full variable domain (outside the CDR3, taken from reference TRBV5-1 and TRBJ2-3): KAGVTQTPRYLIKTRGQQVTLSCSPISGHRSVSWYQQTPGQGLQFLFEYFSETQRNKGNFPGRFSGRQFSNSRSEMNVSTLELGDSALYLCASSSQVLTDTQYFGPGTRLTVL.

This chain connects TRBV7-2 to TRBJ2-7; D possibly corresponds to TRBD2 (6 bases). This CDR3 has 15 residues. Per germline, CDR1 SGHTA and CDR2 FQGNSA. Trimming removed 6 bases from V and 3 bases from J, with 18 bases in between. The CDR3 region is CASRITAGGSYEQYF. CDR3 coding DNA: TGTGCCAGCAGAATCACCGCCGGGGGAAGCTACGAGCAGTACTTC.

The chain uses TRBV30 and TRBJ1-1, with no clear D. Germline CDR1 is GTSNPN and CDR2 is SVGIG (reference sequence). CDR3 length: 14 residues. The V end was cut by 5 bases, the J end by 0 bases, with 13 bases between. The CDR3 sequence: CAWAFQFMNTEAFF. CDR3 in DNA: TGTGCCTGGGCCTTCCAGTTCATGAACACTGAAGCTTTCTTT.

The V call is TRBV6-1, the J call TRBJ1-5, with D tentatively TRBD1 (5 bases). Trimming shortened V by 1 base and J by 5 bases, and 12 bases separated the two germline ends. Germline assignment: CDR1 MNHNS and CDR2 SASEGT. This CDR3 is built from 15 residues. CDR3 nucleotide sequence: TGTGCCAGCAGTGAAGTTGGCCGGGGGGATCAGCCCCAGCATTTT. Translated, it gives CASSEVGRGDQPQHF.

This rearrangement joins TRBV25-1 to TRBJ1-5, with D unresolved. V shed 3 bases and J shed 7 bases, with 16 bases lying between them. The CDR3 totals 15 residues. Germline values: CDR1 MGHDK, CDR2 SYGVNS. The CDR3 loop is CASSDLPVGGQPQHF. CDR3 coding DNA: TGTGCCAGCAGTGACCTGCCGGTGGGCGGGCAGCCCCAGCATTTT. The complete variable domain, with remaining parts taken from reference TRBV25-1 and TRBJ1-5, reads EADIYQTPRYLVIGTGKKITLECSQTMGHDKMYWYQQDPGMELHLIHYSYGVNSTEKGDLSSESTVSRIRTEHFPLTLESARPSHTSQYLCASSDLPVGGQPQHFGDGTRLSIL.

V gene TRBV10-3 combines with J gene TRBJ2-1, with TRBD2 matching over 7 bases. The CDR3 has 15 residues. V was pared by 10 bases and J by 4 bases, with 13 bases of the junction left unmatched. From germline, CDR1 is ENHRY and CDR2 SYGVKD. The CDR3 protein is CATDGWGGVYNEQFF. The CDR3 nucleotides read TGTGCCACCGACGGTTGGGGGGGGGTTTACAATGAGCAGTTCTTC.

This CDR3 reads CASSYSDSSETQYF. CDR3 DNA: TGTGCCAGCAGTTACTCGGACAGTTCAGAGACCCAGTACTTC. The rearrangement links TRBV6-5 to TRBJ2-5; TRBD1 is a possible D gene (6 bases). CDR1 and CDR2 from the germline V gene are MNHEY and SVGAGI. V was clipped by 0 bases and J by 4 bases, with 9 bases between them. The CDR3 is 14 residues long.

This clone was observed a handful of times. The chain is built from TRBV2 and TRBJ2-1; 9 nucleotides match TRBD1. The CDR3 covers 14 residues. V trimming: 3 bases; J trimming: 7 bases; junction bases outside the gene matches: 4. Germline V gene lookup returns CDR1 SNHLY and CDR2 FYNNEI. The CDR3 nucleotides read TGTGCCAGCAGTGAGAGACAGGGGGTAAATGAGCAGTTCTTC. Its translation is CASSERQGVNEQFF.

The rearrangement uses TRBV7-3 and TRBJ2-1, with a weak D call TRBD1 (5 bases). The V gene lost 5 bases and the J gene lost 2 bases, with 16 bases spanning the gap. This CDR3 region has 16 residues. Germline lookup yields CDR1 SGHTA and CDR2 FQGTGA. This chain's CDR3 is CASSRQGASTYNEQFF. The CDR3, as DNA: TGTGCCAGCAGCCGCCAGGGCGCTTCTACCTACAATGAGCAGTTCTTC.

The table lists this clone with a few counts. The chain carries TRBV6-1 and TRBJ2-1, with D perhaps matching TRBD2 (5 bases). Germline CDR1 MNHNS, CDR2 SASEGT. V shed 7 bases and J shed 0 bases, with 13 bases lying between them. CDR3 length equals 15 residues. For the CDR3, the DNA is TGTGCCAGCACTCCCGGACTGATCTCCTACAATGAGCAGTTCTTC. It is translated as CASTPGLISYNEQFF.

This clone was seen a handful of times. This chain connects TRBV6-5 to TRBJ2-7, with TRBD2 as a possible D gene (7 bases). V lost 2 bases and J 2 bases, leaving 10 bases between the germline ends. The CDR3 has 14 residues. Germline values: CDR1 MNHEY, CDR2 SVGAGI. CDR3 residues: CASSYGGAAYEQYF. The CDR3 DNA is TGTGCCAGCAGTTACGGGGGGGCCGCCTACGAGCAGTACTTC.

The chain combines TRBV10-3 with TRBJ2-1; 11 bases agree with TRBD2. Germline loops: CDR1 ENHRY, CDR2 SYGVKD. V dropped 5 bases and J dropped 7; count of bases not matched to a gene: 10. There are 16 residues in the CDR3. This CDR3 reads CAISRGLAGSANEQFF. CDR3 nucleotides: TGTGCCATCAGTCGAGGACTAGCGGGTTCGGCGAATGAGCAGTTCTTC.